This T cell receptor (beta chain) was sequenced during a study of post-analysis software for immune sequencing data. Study-wide context: Patients with relapsing-remitting, secondary progressive and progressive-relapsing multiple sclerosis courses were all represented.

General observations from the study: The five TRBV segments detected at higher frequency in patients than in controls included TRBV5-6, TRBV5-1 and TRBV20-1. Controls had significantly higher normalized Chao1 diversity than multiple sclerosis patients.

Unique-molecular-identifier-tagged TCR beta cDNA libraries were used. Researchers reported 400,000 to 550,000 cDNA molecules coming from approximately 1 to 10 million T cells. TCRdb fed the PCR reads into MiXCR, producing one record per CDR3 protein. The sample lists roughly 410,000 distinct CDR3 sequences, roughly 30% occurring once. CDR3 length: 16 amino acids. Looked up from germline, CDR1 is SGHVS and CDR2 is FNYEAQ. V lost 1 base and J lost 7; bases outside the gene matches: 9. As regards this clonotype: The target antigen is unknown.

This chain uses TRBV7-6 with TRBJ2-5; 10 nucleotides line up with TRBD2. Sequenced material: blood. This sequence was found in a girl between 10 and 17 years old with multiple sclerosis. The CDR3 nucleotides are TGTGCCAGCAGCTTAGAGTCTAGCGGGGGTGGTGTGACCCAGTACTTC. Its protein product is CASSLESSGGGVTQYF.